The present T cell receptor (beta chain) was sequenced within a study of T cells in Graves' hyperthyroidism and ophthalmopathy. Study-wide results and limits: Blood also carried most thyroid clonotypes expanded above 0.001. For ophthalmopathy, model prediction preceded onset by a median 6.5 months.

The source material, RNA transcripts, was used to amplify TCR beta CDR3 regions. The primer set for the first-round RT-PCR of the TCR CDR3 was HTBI. TCRdb reanalysed the multiplex PCR reads using MiXCR and keeps one entry per CDR3 protein. The sample has some 460,000 distinct CDR3 sequences; about a sixth are singletons. This CDR3 is 14 amino acids long. V lost 7 bases and J lost 8, with 16 bases in between. Germline loops: CDR1 SGHKS, CDR2 YYEKEE (reference sequence). Comments on this clonotype: Antigen: not known. Possible read error: a much larger clone is one base away.

Sequencing used blood. This TCR derives from a woman between 18 and 30 years old with Graves' hyperthyroidism. V is TRBV5-5 and J is TRBJ1-6; D not certain. The CDR3 coding sequence is TGTGCCAGCTGCTATGGGGATCGTGATTCACCCCTCCACTTT. It codes for CASCYGDRDSPLHF.